The present T cell receptor beta chain was sequenced within a study of cytomegalovirus exposure and HLA in healthy donors. Study observations and caveats: First-cohort TCR clusters tended to co-occur in the roughly 130 validation repertoires, a later analysis found. According to the study, around 150 TCR beta chains were cytomegalovirus-associated. The majority of TCR sequences were rare, yet some public TCRs appeared in many donors.

The donors formed part of the roughly 110-subject validation cohort, distinct from the roughly 670-subject first cohort. TCRdb's copy holds only in-frame clones and misses some; the assay was immunoSEQ multiplex PCR. The sample records 120,000 to 150,000 clones, around 90% being singletons. This clone occurred once. Its antigen remains unidentified. The V segment lost 3 bases and the J segment 2 bases; nucleotides outside the gene matches: 6. This CDR3 region has 16 residues. Germline CDR1 is SGHDT and CDR2 is YYEEEE. Sequences were obtained from PBMCs. This TCR was recovered from a young man in good health and CMV-seropositive. This chain links TRBV5-6 with TRBJ2-3; 10 bases line up with TRBD2. CDR3 sequence reads: CASSSAGGLATDTQYF. The CDR3 nucleotides are TGTGCCAGCAGCTCAGCGGGGGGGCTGGCCACAGATACGCAGTATTTT.